Each of the 32 T cell receptor beta chains below was sequenced from the same sample in a study of blood T cell repertoires in COVID-19. Profiled with immunoSEQ multiplex PCR; TCRdb holds only in-frame clones, not every one. The top ten hold around 4.5% of the sample, which has approximately 250,000 clones, approximately 82% seen once. The sequenced sample consisted of peripheral blood. Source of these receptors: a man in his fifties or sixties who had recovered from COVID-19.

The CDR3 region has the DNA TGTGCCAGCAGCTTGACCCAGAACTATAATTCACCCCTCCACTTT. Protein sequence: CASSLTQNYNSPLHF. This rearrangement joins TRBV5-5 to TRBJ1-6; D call uncertain. The germline V and J ends were trimmed by 1 base and 3 bases, with 8 bases remaining between them. Germline CDR1 reads SGHKS; CDR2 reads YYEKEE (reference sequence). The CDR3 extends over 15 amino acids. The full variable domain, completed using reference TRBV5-5 and TRBJ1-6, is DAGVTQSPTHLIKTRGQQVTLRCSPISGHKSVSWYQQVLGQGPQFIFQYYEKEERGRGNFPDRFSARQFPNYSSELNVNALLLGDSALYLCASSLTQNYNSPLHFGNGTRLTVT.

This clone has just one count. The chain combines TRBV5-1 with TRBJ2-3; D is perhaps TRBD2 (6 bases). V lost 7 bases and J lost 3, with 15 bases in between. The V gene's germline CDR1 is SGHRS and CDR2 YFSETQ. This CDR3 spans 14 amino acids. This CDR3 is CASGEQGGTDTQYF. The CDR3 bases are TGCGCCAGCGGAGAGCAGGGAGGAACAGATACGCAGTATTTT.

In this sample, this clone turned up a few times. V is TRBV6-1 and J is TRBJ1-1, with D perhaps matching TRBD1 (5 bases). Trimming pared 3 bases from V and 3 bases from J, leaving 14 bases between. The CDR3 loop spans 15 amino acids. Germline CDR1 reads MNHNS; CDR2 reads SASEGT. This CDR3 is CASSDWDWGDTEAFF. CDR3 DNA sequence: TGTGCCAGCAGTGATTGGGACTGGGGGGACACTGAAGCTTTCTTT.

This clone was observed once. V and J are TRBV10-3 and TRBJ1-3; 9 bases line up with TRBD1. CDR1 is ENHRY and CDR2 is SYGVKD in the germline V gene. The CDR3 has 15 amino acids. Losses at the gene ends were 6 bases for V and 0 bases for J; bases not matched to a gene: 3. CDR3 amino acids: CAIRAGQGSGNTIYF. For the CDR3, the DNA is TGTGCCATCAGGGCGGGACAGGGCTCTGGAAACACCATATATTTT.

J is TRBJ1-5 and V is TRBV6-5; TRBD1 agrees at 9 bases. Germline CDR1 is MNHEY and CDR2 is SVGAGI. The trim removed 6 bases at V and 2 bases at J, leaving 5 bases unmatched. The CDR3 has 15 amino acids. CDR3 residues: CASSWGQGGNQPQHF. The CDR3 DNA reads TGTGCCAGCAGCTGGGGACAGGGTGGCAATCAGCCCCAGCATTTT.

The V and J genes are TRBV3-1 (or the pseudogene TRBV3-2) and TRBJ2-3; 10 bases map to TRBD2. V was pared by 4 bases and J by 1 base, with 5 bases of the junction left unmatched. This CDR3 is built from 16 residues. Germline-derived CDR1 and CDR2 are LGHDT and YNNKEL (reference sequence). CDR3 sequence (DNA): TGTGCCAGCAGCCCCCGTGGACTAGCGGGCACAGATACGCAGTATTTT. This gives the protein CASSPRGLAGTDTQYF.

The chain carries TRBV3-1 (or the pseudogene TRBV3-2) and TRBJ2-7, with D possibly being TRBD1 (6 bases). Germline CDR1 LGHDT, CDR2 YNNKEL (reference sequence). V shed 5 bases and J shed 4 bases, with 12 bases lying between them. CDR3 length: 13 residues. As DNA, the CDR3 is TGTGCCAGCAGCTACAGGGATAGTTACGAGCAGTACTTC. Translating gives CASSYRDSYEQYF.

The chain recombines TRBV6-1 with TRBJ2-7; 16 bases are a match to TRBD2. The germline CDR1 and CDR2 sequences are MNHNS and SASEGT. V shed 3 bases, J shed 4 bases, and the junction held 9 bases outside the gene matches. This CDR3 contains 18 residues. The CDR3, as DNA: TGTGCCAGCAGTGATAAGGGGACTAGCGGGAGGGCCCAATACGAGCAGTACTTC. This encodes CASSDKGTSGRAQYEQYF.

A few counts support this clone. This chain links TRBV25-1 with TRBJ2-5, with 10 bases that match TRBD1. This CDR3 has 15 residues. From germline, CDR1 is MGHDK and CDR2 SYGVNS. After removal of 6 bases from V and 4 bases from J, the junction contained 8 bases not matched to a gene. CDR3 nucleotides: TGTGCCAGCAGCGTTCCGACAGGGGGCCGAGAGACCCAGTACTTC. Protein: CASSVPTGGRETQYF.

This clone was recorded only once. V usage is TRBV30 and J usage is TRBJ1-1; tentatively, D is TRBD1 (6 bases). Trimming took 0 bases from V and 0 from J, leaving 17 bases between them. This CDR3 is 17 amino acids long. Per the germline V gene, CDR1 is GTSNPN and CDR2 is SVGIG (reference sequence). Here the CDR3 DNA reads TGTGCCTGGAGTGTCCAGACAGGCTCCCTAATGAACACTGAAGCTTTCTTT. Protein sequence: CAWSVQTGSLMNTEAFF. The entire variable domain, with the rest obtained from reference TRBV30 and TRBJ1-1, is as follows: SQTIHQWPATLVQPVGSPLSLECTVEGTSNPNLYWYRQAAGRGLQLLFYSVGIGQISSEVPQNLSASRPQDRQFILSSKKLLLSDSGFYLCAWSVQTGSLMNTEAFFGQGTRLTVV.

The chain has TRBV2 and TRBJ2-1; D unclear. Germline V CDR1 and CDR2: SNHLY, FYNNEI. Trimming left V 6 bases short and J 3 bases short, with 3 bases between. The length of the CDR3 is 11 residues. The CDR3 is CASSVYNEQFF. CDR3 nucleotide sequence: TGTGCCAGCAGCGTCTACAATGAGCAGTTCTTC.

The chain is built from TRBV5-1 and TRBJ1-1; possibly TRBD1 for D (5 bases). V was pared by 1 base and J by 2 bases, with 12 bases between. The CDR3 contains 15 residues. CDR1 is SGHRS and CDR2 is YFSETQ in the germline V gene. DNA for the CDR3: TGCGCCAGCAGCTTGACTCAAGGGGCTAACACTGAAGCTTTCTTT. Protein product: CASSLTQGANTEAFF.

The V and J genes are TRBV6-5 and TRBJ2-7; TRBD2 is a possible D gene (5 bases). V was clipped by 6 bases and J by 1 base, with 13 bases between them. The CDR3 runs to 14 residues. The germline gives CDR1 MNHEY, CDR2 SVGAGI. The CDR3 DNA reads as TGTGCCAGCAGCCCCGGACTCACTTCCTACGAGCAGTACTTC. Its translation: CASSPGLTSYEQYF.

In its sample, this clone was seen once. This chain connects TRBV30 to TRBJ2-7; 10 nucleotides align to TRBD2. With 2 bases clipped from V and 1 base from J, the junction kept 5 bases outside the gene matches. Looked up from germline, CDR1 is GTSNPN and CDR2 is SVGIG (reference sequence). This CDR3 spans 15 amino acids. In DNA, the CDR3 is TGTGCCTGGAGTAAATTAGCGGGGGGATCCTACGAGCAGTACTTC. Protein product: CAWSKLAGGSYEQYF.

The chain employs TRBV18 and TRBJ2-7; TRBD1 is a possible D gene (6 bases). The CDR3 consists of 13 residues. In germline, CDR1 is KGHSH, CDR2 LQKENI. The V and J ends lost 6 bases and 5 bases respectively, with 14 bases between them. For the CDR3, the DNA is TGTGCCAGCTCCCGACAGGCAGAGGACGAGCAGTACTTC. This encodes CASSRQAEDEQYF. The full variable domain, completed using reference TRBV18 and TRBJ2-7, is NAGVMQNPRHLVRRRGQEARLRCSPMKGHSHVYWYRQLPEEGLKFMVYLQKENIIDESGMPKERFSAEFPKEGPSILRIQQVVRGDSAAYFCASSRQAEDEQYFGPGTRLTVT.

This chain joins TRBV7-8 and TRBJ2-3; 11 nucleotides line up with TRBD2. CDR1 and CDR2 from the germline V gene are SGHVS and FQNEAQ. There are 17 residues in the CDR3. With V trimmed by 4 bases and J by 3 bases, 9 bases remained unmatched. The DNA of the CDR3 is TGTGCCAGCAGCTCTCAGACTAGCGGGATTGTAACAGATACGCAGTATTTT. Protein: CASSSQTSGIVTDTQYF.

The chain links TRBV30 to TRBJ2-5; perhaps TRBD1 as D (6 bases). This CDR3 comprises 13 residues. Trimming cost V 3 bases and J 0 bases, with 8 bases left between them. CDR1 and CDR2 (germline): GTSNPN, SVGIG (reference sequence). CDR3 nucleotides: TGTGCCTGGAGCAGGGGTAACCAAGAGACCCAGTACTTC. Amino acid sequence: CAWSRGNQETQYF.

The chain joins TRBV20-1 to TRBJ1-1, with D perhaps matching TRBD1 (5 bases). The CDR3 spans 11 residues. The germline V gene has CDR1 DFQATT and CDR2 SNEGSKA (reference sequence). V was shortened by 7 bases and J by 6 bases, with 12 bases between the two germline ends. CDR3 in amino acids: CSVRGTSEAFF. The CDR3 DNA follows: TGCAGTGTAAGGGGAACCTCTGAAGCTTTCTTT.

The rearrangement links TRBV28 to TRBJ2-5; 9 bases are a match to TRBD2. The CDR3 has 20 residues. V lost 2 bases to trimming and J lost 0 bases; unmatched junction nucleotides: 16. CDR1 and CDR2 from the germline V gene are MDHEN and SYDVKM. CDR3 nucleotides: TGTGCCAGCAGTTTAAGCGGTAGTAGCGGGAGAACCAGGTACCAAGAGACCCAGTACTTC. This translates into CASSLSGSSGRTRYQETQYF.

V and J are TRBV28 and TRBJ2-1; TRBD2 agrees at 13 bases. CDR1 MDHEN and CDR2 SYDVKM come from the germline V gene. The CDR3 consists of 17 residues. Trimming cost V 5 bases and J 6 bases; bases outside gene matches: 10. CDR3 residues: CASSLHSRLAGGNEQFF. The CDR3 nucleotides read TGTGCCAGCAGTCTACATTCTCGACTAGCGGGAGGCAATGAGCAGTTCTTC.

Of note for this clone: The sample has other DNA sequences that encode this CDR3 too. CDR3 in DNA: TGCGCCAGCAGCTTCGGGGACAGGCCTAACTATGGCTACACCTTC. Translated, it gives CASSFGDRPNYGYTF. The V gene is TRBV5-1, the J gene TRBJ1-2; 8 nucleotides match TRBD1. With V trimmed by 2 bases and J by 0 bases, 3 bases remained unmatched. Germline V gene sequence: CDR1 SGHRS, CDR2 YFSETQ. The CDR3 length is 15 residues.

The V and J genes are TRBV6-5 and TRBJ2-1; 8 positions match TRBD2. V trimming: 6 bases; J trimming: 2 bases; junction bases outside the gene matches: 6. Germline V lookup: CDR1 MNHEY, CDR2 SVGAGI. This CDR3 is built from 15 residues. The CDR3 bases are TGTGCCAGCAGCGAGTGGGGACTAGCCTACAATGAGCAGTTCTTC. Its translation: CASSEWGLAYNEQFF.

Many counts were recorded for this clone. This chain joins TRBV6-1 and TRBJ2-7, with 7 bases aligning to TRBD1. There are 16 residues in the CDR3. CDR1 is MNHNS, CDR2 SASEGT, per germline. J gave up 1 base and V 0 bases, and 6 bases lay outside the gene matches. Written as DNA, the CDR3 is TGTGCCAGCAGTGAAGCTACGACAGGGCCGTCCTACGAGCAGTACTTC. This translates into CASSEATTGPSYEQYF.

This chain connects TRBV3-1 (or the pseudogene TRBV3-2) to TRBJ2-5; 9 bases match TRBD2. This CDR3 is 16 amino acids long. The germline V gene has CDR1 LGHDT and CDR2 YNNKEL (reference sequence). Trimming removed 0 bases from V and 4 bases from J; junction bases left unmatched: 6. CDR3 loop: CASSQDRTLAGETQYF. The CDR3 DNA reads as TGTGCCAGCAGCCAAGATCGGACACTAGCGGGAGAGACCCAGTACTTC.

In this sample, this clone turned up once. J is TRBJ1-1 and V is TRBV9; D is ambiguous. The CDR3 runs to 14 residues. Deletions cut 0 bases from V and 1 base from J, with 7 bases between. CDR1 is SGDLS and CDR2 is YYNGEE in the germline V gene. CDR3 sequence: CASSVAQSNTEAFF. For the CDR3, the DNA is TGTGCCAGCAGCGTAGCCCAGTCGAACACTGAAGCTTTCTTT.

This clone was detected only once. The gene calls are TRBV7-2 and TRBJ2-7, with 12 bases fitting TRBD1. The V gene end was trimmed by 1 base and the J gene end by 2 bases; junction bases not matched to a gene: 3. From germline, CDR1 is SGHTA and CDR2 FQGNSA. The CDR3 is 16 amino acids. The CDR3: CASSLGGQGAAYEQYF. The DNA for the CDR3 is TGTGCCAGCAGCTTAGGGGGACAGGGGGCGGCCTACGAGCAGTACTTC.

The chain has TRBV5-6 and TRBJ1-3; a possible D gene is TRBD1 (5 bases). Trimming took 4 bases from V and 0 from J, leaving 14 bases between them. The CDR3 is 16 residues long. From germline, CDR1 is SGHDT and CDR2 YYEEEE. DNA of the CDR3: TGTGCCAGCAGCCCCGGGTTGGGGGGCTCTGGAAACACCATATATTTT. Its translation is CASSPGLGGSGNTIYF.

The chain has TRBV4-2 and TRBJ2-3, with 7 bases aligning to TRBD2. V lost 4 bases and J lost 3; bases outside the gene matches: 4. This CDR3 spans 14 amino acids. The germline V gene encodes CDR1 LGHNA and CDR2 YNFKEQ. The DNA for the CDR3 is TGTGCCAGCAGCCGAGCGGGGCCGACAGATACGCAGTATTTT. Translating it yields CASSRAGPTDTQYF.

The chain combines TRBV6-2 or TRBV6-3 with TRBJ2-7; 7 bases fit TRBD2. V dropped 2 bases and J dropped 6; count of bases not matched to a gene: 13. Germline CDR1 reads MNHEY; CDR2 reads SVGEGT. CDR3 size: 16 residues. This chain's CDR3 is CASSYRAGTKGSEQYF. The CDR3 DNA reads as TGTGCCAGCAGTTACAGGGCCGGGACTAAGGGTTCCGAGCAGTACTTC.

The V gene is TRBV15, the J gene TRBJ2-2; D may be TRBD1 (6 bases). The CDR3 has 13 amino acids. V lost 5 bases and J lost 6, with 10 bases in between. Germline V lookup: CDR1 LNHNV, CDR2 YYDKDF (reference sequence). CDR3 in amino acids: CATSGRQAGELFF. The CDR3 nucleotides read TGTGCCACCAGCGGAAGACAGGCCGGGGAGCTGTTTTTT.

V usage is TRBV4-1 and J usage is TRBJ1-4; D is perhaps TRBD1 (5 bases). The V gene's germline CDR1 is MGHRA and CDR2 YSYEKL. V gave up 1 base and J gave up 8 bases, with 11 bases separating them. CDR3 size: 14 residues. The CDR3 coding sequence is TGCGCCAGCAGCCAAGCCGCAGGGTACGAAAAACTGTTTTTT. This encodes CASSQAAGYEKLFF.

V and J are TRBV7-2 and TRBJ1-5; TRBD1 matches at 7 bases. After removal of 1 base from V and 6 bases from J, the junction contained 3 bases not matched to a gene. The CDR3 has 14 amino acids. CDR1 is SGHTA, CDR2 FQGNSA, per germline. The CDR3 region has the DNA TGTGCCAGCAGCTTAGGACAGGGCAGTCAGCCCCAGCATTTT. It is translated as CASSLGQGSQPQHF.